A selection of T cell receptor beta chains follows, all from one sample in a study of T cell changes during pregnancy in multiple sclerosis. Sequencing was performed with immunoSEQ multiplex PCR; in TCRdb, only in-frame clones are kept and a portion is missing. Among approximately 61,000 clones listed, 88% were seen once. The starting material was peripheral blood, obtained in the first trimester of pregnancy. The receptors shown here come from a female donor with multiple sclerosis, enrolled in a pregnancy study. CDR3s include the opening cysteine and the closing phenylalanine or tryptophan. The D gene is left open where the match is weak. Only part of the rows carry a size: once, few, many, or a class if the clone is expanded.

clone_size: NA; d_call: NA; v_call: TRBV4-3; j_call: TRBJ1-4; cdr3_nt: TGCGCCAGCAGCCTGAGTAGGGGCATCTATGAAAAACTGTTTTTT; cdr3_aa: CASSLSRGIYEKLFF
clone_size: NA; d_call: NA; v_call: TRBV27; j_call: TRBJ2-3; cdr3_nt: TGTGCCAGCAGTCCCGGAGCCAACACAGATACGCAGTATTTT; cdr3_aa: CASSPGANTDTQYF
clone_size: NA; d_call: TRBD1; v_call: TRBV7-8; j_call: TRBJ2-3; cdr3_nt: TGTGCCAGCAGCCCTGGGACAGGGGACACAGATACGCAGTATTTT; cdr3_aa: CASSPGTGDTDTQYF
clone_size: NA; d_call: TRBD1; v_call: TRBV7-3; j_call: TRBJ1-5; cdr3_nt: TGTGCCAGCAGCTTAAAAGGAACAGGGGGCGATGGTCAGCCCCAGCATTTT; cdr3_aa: CASSLKGTGGDGQPQHF
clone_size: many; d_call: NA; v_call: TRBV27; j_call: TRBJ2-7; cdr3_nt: TGTGCCAGCAGTTTATCGCAGGGTACTCGCGAGCAGTACTTC; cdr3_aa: CASSLSQGTREQYF
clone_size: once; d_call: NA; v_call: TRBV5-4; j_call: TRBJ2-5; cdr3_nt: TGTGCCAGCAGCTCCGGGACTTCAGCGGAGACCCAGTACTTC; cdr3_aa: CASSSGTSAETQYF
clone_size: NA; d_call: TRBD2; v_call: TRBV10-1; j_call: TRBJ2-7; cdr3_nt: TGCGCCAGCAGTGGACTTCAACCTAGCGGGAGGGTCCACGAGCAGTACTTC; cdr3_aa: CASSGLQPSGRVHEQYF
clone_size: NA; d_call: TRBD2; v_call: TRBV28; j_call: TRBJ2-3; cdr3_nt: TGTGCCAGCAGTTTCCTAGCGGGAGGGAGCACAGATACGCAGTATTTT; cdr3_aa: CASSFLAGGSTDTQYF
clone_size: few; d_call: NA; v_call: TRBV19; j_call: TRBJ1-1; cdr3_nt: TGTGCCAGTAGTATGAGGCAGGGGAAGGGGACTGAAGCTTTCTTT; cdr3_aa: CASSMRQGKGTEAFF
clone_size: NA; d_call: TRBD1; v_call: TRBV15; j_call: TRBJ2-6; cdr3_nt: TGTGCCACCAGCAGAGTACAGGGGGCTGGGGCCAACGTCCTGACTTTC; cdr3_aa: CATSRVQGAGANVLTF
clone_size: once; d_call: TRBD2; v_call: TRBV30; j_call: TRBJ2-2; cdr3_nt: TGTGCCTGGAGTGTCCAGCGGGAGGACACCGGGGAGCTGTTTTTT; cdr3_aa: CAWSVQREDTGELFF
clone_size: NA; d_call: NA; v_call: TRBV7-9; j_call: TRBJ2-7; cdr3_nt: TGTGCCAGCAACTACCCAACCGGGGATAAAAGGCTTGGAGAGCAGTACTTC; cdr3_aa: CASNYPTGDKRLGEQYF
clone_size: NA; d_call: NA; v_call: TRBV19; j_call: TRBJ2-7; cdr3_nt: TGTGCCAGCCAAGGGGCCTCGGGTGGGTACGAGCAGTACTTC; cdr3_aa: CASQGASGGYEQYF